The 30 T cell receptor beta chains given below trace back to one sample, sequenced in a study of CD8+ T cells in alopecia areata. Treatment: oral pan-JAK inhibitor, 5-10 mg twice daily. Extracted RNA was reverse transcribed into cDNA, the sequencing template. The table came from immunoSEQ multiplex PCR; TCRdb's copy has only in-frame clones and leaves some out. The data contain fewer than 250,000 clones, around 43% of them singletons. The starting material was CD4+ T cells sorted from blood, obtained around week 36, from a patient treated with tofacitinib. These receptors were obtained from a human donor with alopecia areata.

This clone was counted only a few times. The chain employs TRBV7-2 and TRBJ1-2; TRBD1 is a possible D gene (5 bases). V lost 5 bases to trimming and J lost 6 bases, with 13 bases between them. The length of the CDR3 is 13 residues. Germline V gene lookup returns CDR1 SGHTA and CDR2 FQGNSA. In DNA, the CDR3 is TGTGCCAGCAGCGCGTATCAGGGAGATGGCTACACCTTC. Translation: CASSAYQGDGYTF.

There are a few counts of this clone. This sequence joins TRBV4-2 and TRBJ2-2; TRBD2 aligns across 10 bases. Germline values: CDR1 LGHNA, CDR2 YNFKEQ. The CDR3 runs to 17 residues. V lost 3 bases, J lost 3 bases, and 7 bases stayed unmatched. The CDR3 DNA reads TGTGCCAGCAGCCAGTACCTAGCGGGAGCGGACACCGGGGAGCTGTTTTTT. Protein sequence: CASSQYLAGADTGELFF.

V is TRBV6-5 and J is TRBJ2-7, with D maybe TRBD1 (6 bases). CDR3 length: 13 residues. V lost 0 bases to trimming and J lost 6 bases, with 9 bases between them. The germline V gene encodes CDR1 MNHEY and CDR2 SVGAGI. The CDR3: CASSYSSGVEQYF. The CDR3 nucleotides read TGTGCCAGCAGTTACTCATCAGGGGTCGAGCAGTACTTC.

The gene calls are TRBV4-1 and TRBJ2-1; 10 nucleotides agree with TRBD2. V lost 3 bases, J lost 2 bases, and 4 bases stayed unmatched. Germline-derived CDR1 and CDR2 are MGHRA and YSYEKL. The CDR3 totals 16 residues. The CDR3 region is CASSQPGLATYNEQFF. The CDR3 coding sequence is TGCGCCAGCAGCCAGCCGGGACTAGCGACCTACAATGAGCAGTTCTTC.

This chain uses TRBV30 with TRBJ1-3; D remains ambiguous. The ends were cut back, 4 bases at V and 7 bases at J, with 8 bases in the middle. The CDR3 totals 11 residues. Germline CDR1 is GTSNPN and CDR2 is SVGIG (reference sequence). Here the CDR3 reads CAWTRTNTIYF. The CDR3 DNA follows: TGTGCCTGGACCCGTACGAACACCATATATTTT.

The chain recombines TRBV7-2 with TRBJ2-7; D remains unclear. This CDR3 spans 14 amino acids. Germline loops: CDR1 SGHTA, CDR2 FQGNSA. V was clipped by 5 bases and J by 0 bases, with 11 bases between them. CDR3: CASSVLSTSYEQYF. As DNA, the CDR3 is TGTGCCAGCAGCGTTCTTAGTACCTCCTACGAGCAGTACTTC.

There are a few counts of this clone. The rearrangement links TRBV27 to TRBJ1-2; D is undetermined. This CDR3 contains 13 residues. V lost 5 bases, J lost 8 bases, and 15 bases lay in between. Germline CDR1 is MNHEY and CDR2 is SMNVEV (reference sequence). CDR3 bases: TGTGCCAGCAGTCCAAACCGAGGAGGCGGCTACACCTTC. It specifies CASSPNRGGGYTF.

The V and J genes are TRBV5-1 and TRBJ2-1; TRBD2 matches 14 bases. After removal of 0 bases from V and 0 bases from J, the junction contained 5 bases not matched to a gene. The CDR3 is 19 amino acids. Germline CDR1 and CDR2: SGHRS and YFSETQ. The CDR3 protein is CASSLAGTSGSFSYNEQFF. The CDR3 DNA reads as TGCGCCAGCAGCTTGGCCGGGACTAGCGGGAGCTTCTCCTACAATGAGCAGTTCTTC.

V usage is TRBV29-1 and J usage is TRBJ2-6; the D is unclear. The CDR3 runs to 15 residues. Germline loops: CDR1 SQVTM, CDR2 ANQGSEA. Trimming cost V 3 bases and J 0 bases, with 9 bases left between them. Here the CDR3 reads CSVDDIVSGANVLTF. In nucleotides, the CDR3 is TGCAGCGTTGATGACATCGTCTCTGGGGCCAACGTCCTGACTTTC.

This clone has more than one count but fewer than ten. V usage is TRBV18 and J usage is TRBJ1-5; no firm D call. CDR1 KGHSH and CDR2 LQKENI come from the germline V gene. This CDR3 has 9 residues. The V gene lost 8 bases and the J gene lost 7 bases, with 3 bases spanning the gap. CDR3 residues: CASMQPQHF. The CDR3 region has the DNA TGTGCCAGCATGCAGCCCCAGCATTTT.

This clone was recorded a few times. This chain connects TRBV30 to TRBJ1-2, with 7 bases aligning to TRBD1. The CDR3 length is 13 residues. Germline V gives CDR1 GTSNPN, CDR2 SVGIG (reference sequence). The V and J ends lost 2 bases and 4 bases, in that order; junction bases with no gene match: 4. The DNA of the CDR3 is TGTGCCTGGAGTAGCGACAGGGCCTATGGCTACACCTTC. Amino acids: CAWSSDRAYGYTF. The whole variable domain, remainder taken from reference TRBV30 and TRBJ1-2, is SQTIHQWPATLVQPVGSPLSLECTVEGTSNPNLYWYRQAAGRGLQLLFYSVGIGQISSEVPQNLSASRPQDRQFILSSKKLLLSDSGFYLCAWSSDRAYGYTFGSGTRLTVV.

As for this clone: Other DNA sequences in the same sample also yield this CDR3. This CDR3 reads CAWSVQETQYF. CDR3 bases: TGTGCCTGGAGTGTCCAAGAGACCCAGTACTTC. The chain uses TRBV30 and TRBJ2-5; D is uncertain. Germline CDR1 reads GTSNPN; CDR2 reads SVGIG (reference sequence). The CDR3 is 11 residues long. The V end was cut by 0 bases, the J end by 1 base, with 0 bases between.

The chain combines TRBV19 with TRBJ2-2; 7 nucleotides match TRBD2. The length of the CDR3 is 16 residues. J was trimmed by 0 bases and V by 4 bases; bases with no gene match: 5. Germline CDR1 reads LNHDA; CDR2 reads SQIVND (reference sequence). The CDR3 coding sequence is TGTGCCAGTAGTACTCCCGCGGGGGCGAACACCGGGGAGCTGTTTTTT. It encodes CASSTPAGANTGELFF.

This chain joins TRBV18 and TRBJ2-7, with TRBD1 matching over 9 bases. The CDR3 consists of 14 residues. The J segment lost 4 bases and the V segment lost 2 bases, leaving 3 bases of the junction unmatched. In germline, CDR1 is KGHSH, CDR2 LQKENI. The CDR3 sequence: CASSPRDRAYEQYF. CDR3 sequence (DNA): TGTGCCAGCTCACCAAGGGACAGGGCGTACGAGCAGTACTTC.

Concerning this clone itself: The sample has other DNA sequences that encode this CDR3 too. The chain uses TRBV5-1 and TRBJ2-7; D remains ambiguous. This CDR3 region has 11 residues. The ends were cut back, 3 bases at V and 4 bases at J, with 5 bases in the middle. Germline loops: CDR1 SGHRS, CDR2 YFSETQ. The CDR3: CASSSSYEQYF. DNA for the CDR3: TGCGCCAGCAGCTCGAGTTACGAGCAGTACTTC.

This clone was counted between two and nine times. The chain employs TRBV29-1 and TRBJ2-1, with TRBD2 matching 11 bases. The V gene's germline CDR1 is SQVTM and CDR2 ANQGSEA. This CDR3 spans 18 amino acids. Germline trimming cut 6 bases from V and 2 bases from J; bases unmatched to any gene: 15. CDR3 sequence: CSVPTQGTSGRTYNEQFF. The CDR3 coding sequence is TGCAGCGTCCCAACCCAGGGGACTAGCGGAAGGACCTACAATGAGCAGTTCTTC.

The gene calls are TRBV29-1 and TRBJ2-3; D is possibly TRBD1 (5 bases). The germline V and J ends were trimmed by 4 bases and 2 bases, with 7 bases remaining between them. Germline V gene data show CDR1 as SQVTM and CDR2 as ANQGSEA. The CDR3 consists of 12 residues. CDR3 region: CSVVTVTDTQYF. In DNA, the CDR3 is TGCAGCGTTGTGACAGTCACAGATACGCAGTATTTT.

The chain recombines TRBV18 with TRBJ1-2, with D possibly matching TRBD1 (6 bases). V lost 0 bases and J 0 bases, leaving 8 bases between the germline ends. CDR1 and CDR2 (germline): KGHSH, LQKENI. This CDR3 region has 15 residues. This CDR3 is CASSPPGQPNYGYTF. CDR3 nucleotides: TGTGCCAGCTCACCACCGGGACAACCTAACTATGGCTACACCTTC.

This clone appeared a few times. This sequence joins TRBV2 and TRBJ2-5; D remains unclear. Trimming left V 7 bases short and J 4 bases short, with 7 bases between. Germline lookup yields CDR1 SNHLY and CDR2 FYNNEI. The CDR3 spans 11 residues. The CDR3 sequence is CASMWRETQYF. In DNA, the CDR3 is TGTGCCAGCATGTGGAGAGAGACCCAGTACTTC.

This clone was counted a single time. CDR3 bases: TGCGCCAGCAGCTTGGACAGGGCACAAGAGACCCAGTACTTC. Amino acids: CASSLDRAQETQYF. This sequence joins TRBV5-1 and TRBJ2-5; D is perhaps TRBD1 (6 bases). The germline V gene has CDR1 SGHRS and CDR2 YFSETQ. CDR3 size: 14 residues. Trimming took 0 bases from V and 2 from J, leaving 8 bases between them.

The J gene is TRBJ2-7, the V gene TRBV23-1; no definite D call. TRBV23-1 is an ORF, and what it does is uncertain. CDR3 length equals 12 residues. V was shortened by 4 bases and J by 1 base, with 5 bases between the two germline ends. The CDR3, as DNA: TGCGCCAGCAGTCTCCGATCCTACGAGCAGTACTTC. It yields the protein CASSLRSYEQYF.

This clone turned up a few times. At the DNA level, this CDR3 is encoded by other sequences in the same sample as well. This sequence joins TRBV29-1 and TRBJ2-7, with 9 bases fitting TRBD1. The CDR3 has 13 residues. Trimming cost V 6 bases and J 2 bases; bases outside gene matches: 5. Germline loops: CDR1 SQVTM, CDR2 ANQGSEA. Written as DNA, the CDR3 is TGCAGCGTCTCACAGGGGGCCGCCTACGAGCAGTACTTC. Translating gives CSVSQGAAYEQYF.

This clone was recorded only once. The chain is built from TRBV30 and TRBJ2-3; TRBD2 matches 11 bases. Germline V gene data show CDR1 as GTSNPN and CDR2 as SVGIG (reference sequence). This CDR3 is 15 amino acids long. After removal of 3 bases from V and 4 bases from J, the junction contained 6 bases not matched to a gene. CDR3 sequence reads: CAWRKLAGVPDTQYF. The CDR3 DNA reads TGTGCCTGGAGAAAACTAGCGGGAGTACCAGATACGCAGTATTTT.

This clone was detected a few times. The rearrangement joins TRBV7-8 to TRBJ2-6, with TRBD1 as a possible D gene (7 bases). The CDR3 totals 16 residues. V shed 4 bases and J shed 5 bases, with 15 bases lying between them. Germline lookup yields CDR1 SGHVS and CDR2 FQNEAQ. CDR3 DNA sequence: TGTGCCAGCAGCTCAGAGACAGGGACTTGGGCCAACGTCCTGACTTTC. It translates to CASSSETGTWANVLTF.

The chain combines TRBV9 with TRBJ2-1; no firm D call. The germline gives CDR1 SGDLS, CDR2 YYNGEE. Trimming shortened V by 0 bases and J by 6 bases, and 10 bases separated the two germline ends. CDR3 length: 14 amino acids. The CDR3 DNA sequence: TGTGCCAGCAGCGTAGGTGGAAGCAGCAATGAGCAGTTCTTC. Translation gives CASSVGGSSNEQFF. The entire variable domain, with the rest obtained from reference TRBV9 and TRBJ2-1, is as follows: DSGVTQTPKHLITATGQRVTLRCSPRSGDLSVYWYQQSLDQGLQFLIQYYNGEERAKGNILERFSAQQFPDLHSELNLSSLELGDSALYFCASSVGGSSNEQFFGPGTRLTVL.

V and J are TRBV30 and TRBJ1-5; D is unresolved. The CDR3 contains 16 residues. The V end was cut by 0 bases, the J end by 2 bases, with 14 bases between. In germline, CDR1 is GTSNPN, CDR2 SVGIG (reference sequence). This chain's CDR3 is CAWSVRRGGGNQPQHF. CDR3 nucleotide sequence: TGTGCCTGGAGTGTACGCCGGGGTGGGGGCAATCAGCCCCAGCATTTT.

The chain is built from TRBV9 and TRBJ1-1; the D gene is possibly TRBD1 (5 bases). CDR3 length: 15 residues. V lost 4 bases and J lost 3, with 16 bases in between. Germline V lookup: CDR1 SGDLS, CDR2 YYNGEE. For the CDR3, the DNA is TGTGCCAGCAGCCCCTCCCTGGACACTTACACTGAAGCTTTCTTT. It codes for CASSPSLDTYTEAFF.

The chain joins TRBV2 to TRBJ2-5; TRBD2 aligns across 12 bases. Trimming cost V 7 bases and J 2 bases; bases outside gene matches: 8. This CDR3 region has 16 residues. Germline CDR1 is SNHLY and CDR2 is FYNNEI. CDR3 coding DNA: TGTGCCAGCAAGCCCCTAGCGGGAGGGGCTCAAGAGACCCAGTACTTC. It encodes CASKPLAGGAQETQYF. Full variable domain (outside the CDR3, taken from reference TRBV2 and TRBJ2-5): EPEVTQTPSHQVTQMGQEVILRCVPISNHLYFYWYRQILGQKVEFLVSFYNNEISEKSEIFDDQFSVERPDGSNFTLKIRSTKLEDSAMYFCASKPLAGGAQETQYFGPGTRLLVL.

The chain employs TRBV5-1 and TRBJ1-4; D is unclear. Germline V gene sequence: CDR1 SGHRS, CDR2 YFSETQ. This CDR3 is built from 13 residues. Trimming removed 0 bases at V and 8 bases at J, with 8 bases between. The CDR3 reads CASSLGSWEKLFF. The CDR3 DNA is TGCGCCAGCAGCTTGGGGAGCTGGGAAAAACTGTTTTTT. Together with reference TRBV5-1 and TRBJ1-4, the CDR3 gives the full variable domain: KAGVTQTPRYLIKTRGQQVTLSCSPISGHRSVSWYQQTPGQGLQFLFEYFSETQRNKGNFPGRFSGRQFSNSRSEMNVSTLELGDSALYLCASSLGSWEKLFFGSGTQLSVL.

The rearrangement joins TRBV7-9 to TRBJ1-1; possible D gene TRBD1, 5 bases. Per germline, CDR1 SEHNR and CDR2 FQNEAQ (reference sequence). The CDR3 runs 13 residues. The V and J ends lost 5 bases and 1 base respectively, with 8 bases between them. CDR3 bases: TGTGCCAGCAGCAGGGACGCGAACACTGAAGCTTTCTTT. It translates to CASSRDANTEAFF.